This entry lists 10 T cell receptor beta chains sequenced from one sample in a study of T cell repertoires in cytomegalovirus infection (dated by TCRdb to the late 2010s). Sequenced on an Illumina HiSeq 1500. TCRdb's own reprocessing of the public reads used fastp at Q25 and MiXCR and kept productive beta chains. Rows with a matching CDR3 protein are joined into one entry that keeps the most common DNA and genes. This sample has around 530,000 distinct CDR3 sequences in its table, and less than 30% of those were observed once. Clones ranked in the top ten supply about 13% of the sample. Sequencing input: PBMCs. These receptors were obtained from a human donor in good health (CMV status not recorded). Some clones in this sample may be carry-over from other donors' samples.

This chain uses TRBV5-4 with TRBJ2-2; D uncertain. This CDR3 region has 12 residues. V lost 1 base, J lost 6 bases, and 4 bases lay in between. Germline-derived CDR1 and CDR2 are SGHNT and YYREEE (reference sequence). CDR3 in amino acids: CASSLFAGELFF. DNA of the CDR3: TGTGCCAGCAGCTTGTTCGCCGGGGAGCTGTTTTTT.

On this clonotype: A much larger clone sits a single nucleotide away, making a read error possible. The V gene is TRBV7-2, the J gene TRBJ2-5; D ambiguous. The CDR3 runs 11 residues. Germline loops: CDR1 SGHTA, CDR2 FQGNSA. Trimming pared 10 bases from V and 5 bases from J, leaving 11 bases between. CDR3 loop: CATSGLETQYF. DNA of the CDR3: TGTGCCACGTCCGGTTTGGAGACCCAGTACTTC.

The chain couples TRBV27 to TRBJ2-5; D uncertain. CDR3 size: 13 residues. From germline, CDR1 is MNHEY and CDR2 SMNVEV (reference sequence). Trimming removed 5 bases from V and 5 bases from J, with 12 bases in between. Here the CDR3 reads CASSVMIGETQYF. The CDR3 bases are TGTGCCAGCAGTGTTATGATCGGTGAGACCCAGTACTTC.

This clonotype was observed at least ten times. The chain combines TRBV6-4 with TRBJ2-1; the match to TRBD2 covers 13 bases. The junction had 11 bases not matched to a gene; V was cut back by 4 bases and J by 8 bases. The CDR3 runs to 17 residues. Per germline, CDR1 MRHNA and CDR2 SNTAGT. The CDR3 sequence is CASSAGLAGAAVDEQFF. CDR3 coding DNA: TGTGCCAGCAGTGCTGGACTAGCGGGAGCCGCGGTGGATGAGCAGTTCTTC.

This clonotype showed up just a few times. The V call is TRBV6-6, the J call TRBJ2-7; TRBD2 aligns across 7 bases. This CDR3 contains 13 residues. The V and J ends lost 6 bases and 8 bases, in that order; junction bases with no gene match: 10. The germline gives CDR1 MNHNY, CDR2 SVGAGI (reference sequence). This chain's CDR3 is CASSPLERDQQYV. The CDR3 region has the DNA TGTGCCAGCAGCCCACTGGAGCGGGACCAGCAGTACGTC.

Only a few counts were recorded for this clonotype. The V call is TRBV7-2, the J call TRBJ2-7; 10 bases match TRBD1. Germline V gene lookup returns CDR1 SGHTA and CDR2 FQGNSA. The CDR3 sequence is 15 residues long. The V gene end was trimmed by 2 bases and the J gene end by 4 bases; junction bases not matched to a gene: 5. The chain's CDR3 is CASSLSVGQGYEQYF. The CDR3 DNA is TGTGCCAGCAGCTTAAGTGTGGGACAGGGGTACGAGCAGTACTTC. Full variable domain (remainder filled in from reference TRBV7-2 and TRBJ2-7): GAGVSQSPSNKVTEKGKDVELRCDPISGHTALYWYRQSLGQGLEFLIYFQGNSAPDKSGLPSDRFSAERTGGSVSTLTIQRTQQEDSAVYLCASSLSVGQGYEQYFGPGTRLTVT.

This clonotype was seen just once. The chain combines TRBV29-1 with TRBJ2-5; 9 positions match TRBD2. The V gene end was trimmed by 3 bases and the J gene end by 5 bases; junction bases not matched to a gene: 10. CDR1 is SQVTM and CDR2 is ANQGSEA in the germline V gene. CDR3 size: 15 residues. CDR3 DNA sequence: TGCAGCGTTGACGGCTGGCGGGAGGGCCTGGAGACCCAGTACTTC. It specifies CSVDGWREGLETQYF.

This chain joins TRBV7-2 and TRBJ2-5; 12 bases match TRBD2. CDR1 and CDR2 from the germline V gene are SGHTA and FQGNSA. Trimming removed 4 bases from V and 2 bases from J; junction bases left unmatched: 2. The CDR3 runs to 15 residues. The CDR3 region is CASSSSGREQETQYF. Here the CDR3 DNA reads TGTGCCAGCAGCTCTAGCGGGAGGGAGCAAGAGACCCAGTACTTC.

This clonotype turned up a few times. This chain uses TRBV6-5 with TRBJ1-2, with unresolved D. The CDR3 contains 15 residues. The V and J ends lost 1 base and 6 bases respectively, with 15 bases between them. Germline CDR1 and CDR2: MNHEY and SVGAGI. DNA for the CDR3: TGTGCCAGCAGTTACTTTCGGAGCTCCTTCAATGGCTACACCTTC. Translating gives CASSYFRSSFNGYTF.

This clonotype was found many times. Here the CDR3 DNA reads TGTGCCAGCAGCTCCAAAACACCGGGACTGAGGGTCGGTCAAGAGACCCAGTACTTC. It translates to CASSSKTPGLRVGQETQYF. The chain employs TRBV7-2 and TRBJ2-5, with D perhaps matching TRBD2 (6 bases). Trimming pared 4 bases from V and 2 bases from J, leaving 26 bases between. There are 19 residues in the CDR3. The germline CDR1 and CDR2 sequences are SGHTA and FQGNSA.